The 30 T cell receptor beta chains below come from one sample, sequenced in a study of cytotoxic CD8 clonotypes in ibrutinib-treated CLL. Data came from immunoSEQ multiplex PCR; TCRdb stores just in-frame clones and leaves some out. This sample has 150,000 to 200,000 clones, with more than 70% found just once. The material was PBMCs, obtained at disease progression, from a patient treated with ibrutinib. The origin of the receptors is a human donor with chronic lymphocytic leukemia.

The rearrangement uses TRBV9 and TRBJ2-7; 9 bases match TRBD1. V lost 4 bases and J lost 3; bases outside the gene matches: 8. Looked up from germline, CDR1 is SGDLS and CDR2 is YYNGEE. There are 15 residues in the CDR3. The CDR3 nucleotides are TGTGCCAGCAGCACGTCTGGGACAGGGAGCTACGAGCAGTACTTC. Translated, it gives CASSTSGTGSYEQYF.

V gene TRBV5-1 combines with J gene TRBJ1-1; D remains ambiguous. The CDR3 has 13 residues. Germline V CDR1 and CDR2: SGHRS, YFSETQ. Trimming removed 4 bases at V and 5 bases at J, with 12 bases between. The CDR3 reads CASSLVGETEAFF. The DNA for the CDR3 is TGCGCCAGCAGCCTGGTGGGAGAAACTGAAGCTTTCTTT. The variable domain in full, completed from reference TRBV5-1 and TRBJ1-1, reads KAGVTQTPRYLIKTRGQQVTLSCSPISGHRSVSWYQQTPGQGLQFLFEYFSETQRNKGNFPGRFSGRQFSNSRSEMNVSTLELGDSALYLCASSLVGETEAFFGQGTRLTVV.

This rearrangement joins TRBV11-3 to TRBJ1-2; perhaps TRBD1 as D (5 bases). CDR3 size: 13 residues. V was shortened by 3 bases and J by 8 bases, with 13 bases between the two germline ends. Looked up from germline, CDR1 is SGHNT and CDR2 is YENEEA. DNA for the CDR3: TGTGCCAGCAGCTTGTCTCAGGGCGGGGGCTACACCTTC. Residues: CASSLSQGGGYTF.

V is TRBV19 and J is TRBJ2-5; TRBD1 might be the D (6 bases). Trimming stripped 4 bases from V and 5 bases from J, with 14 bases between. CDR1 LNHDA and CDR2 SQIVND come from the germline V gene (reference sequence). The CDR3 spans 14 residues. CDR3 region: CASSRGRGFETQYF. CDR3 bases: TGTGCCAGTAGTAGAGGCAGGGGCTTTGAGACCCAGTACTTC.

The rearrangement links TRBV28 to TRBJ1-2; 7 positions match TRBD1. CDR3 length equals 17 residues. The junction had 13 bases not matched to a gene; V was cut back by 4 bases and J by 2 bases. Looked up from germline, CDR1 is MDHEN and CDR2 is SYDVKM. The CDR3 nucleotides read TGTGCCAGCAGTTCGCCCTCGATGGGACAGCTAAACTATGGCTACACCTTC. This codes for CASSSPSMGQLNYGYTF.

V gene TRBV7-3 combines with J gene TRBJ2-2; 9 bases line up with TRBD2. Germline V gene lookup returns CDR1 SGHTA and CDR2 FQGTGA. V was clipped by 5 bases and J by 7 bases; unmatched bases: 8. The CDR3 runs 15 residues. In nucleotides, the CDR3 is TGTGCCAGCAGCCTGACTAGCGGTTCGGACGGGGAGCTGTTTTTT. Translated: CASSLTSGSDGELFF.

This clone has only a few counts. The gene calls are TRBV15 and TRBJ2-7; 12 nucleotides agree with TRBD2. The CDR3 spans 16 residues. Germline CDR1 is LNHNV and CDR2 is YYDKDF (reference sequence). The V segment lost 0 bases and the J segment 3 bases; nucleotides outside the gene matches: 3. The CDR3 sequence is CATSRDLTSGSYEQYF. The CDR3 DNA sequence: TGTGCCACCAGCAGAGACCTGACTAGCGGGAGCTACGAGCAGTACTTC.

The chain uses TRBV6-6 and TRBJ1-1, with D unresolved. CDR1 is MNHNY, CDR2 SVGAGI, per germline (reference sequence). This CDR3 is built from 11 residues. The V and J ends lost 4 bases and 1 base respectively, with 1 base between them. The CDR3, as DNA: TGTGCCAGCAGTTGGAACACTGAAGCTTTCTTT. Protein: CASSWNTEAFF.

This rearrangement joins TRBV5-1 to TRBJ1-1; 7 nucleotides match TRBD1. The V and J ends lost 0 bases and 1 base, in that order; junction bases with no gene match: 9. From germline, CDR1 is SGHRS and CDR2 YFSETQ. There are 17 residues in the CDR3. CDR3 loop: CASSLDSRQGWNTEAFF. The CDR3 bases are TGCGCCAGCAGCTTGGACTCTAGACAGGGCTGGAACACTGAAGCTTTCTTT.

This clone showed up just a few times. The V and J genes are TRBV7-9 and TRBJ1-2; the D gene is possibly TRBD1 (6 bases). Trimming cost V 10 bases and J 6 bases, with 12 bases left between them. CDR1 and CDR2 from the germline V gene are SEHNR and FQNEAQ (reference sequence). The CDR3 sequence is 11 residues long. In DNA form, the CDR3 reads TGTGCCATCGAACAGGGAGATGGCTACACCTTC. Its protein product is CAIEQGDGYTF.

Here the CDR3 reads CASSPGLAGGPTGANVLTF. The CDR3 DNA follows: TGTGCCAGCAGCCCGGGACTAGCGGGAGGGCCAACTGGGGCCAACGTCCTGACTTTC. V is TRBV11-3 and J is TRBJ2-6, with 16 nucleotides matching TRBD2. In germline, CDR1 is SGHNT, CDR2 YENEEA. The CDR3 has 19 residues. The junction had 6 bases not matched to a gene; V was cut back by 5 bases and J by 2 bases.

The chain has TRBV6-5 and TRBJ1-2, with D possibly TRBD1 on 6 matching bases. Germline CDR1 and CDR2: MNHEY and SVGAGI. The germline V and J ends were trimmed by 10 bases and 0 bases, with 12 bases remaining between them. The CDR3 sequence is 13 residues long. The CDR3 loop is CATREGANYGYTF. Written as DNA, the CDR3 is TGTGCCACCCGGGAGGGGGCTAACTATGGCTACACCTTC.

The chain links TRBV5-5 to TRBJ1-2, with 7 bases lining up with TRBD1. J was trimmed by 7 bases and V by 0 bases; bases with no gene match: 3. This CDR3 has 13 residues. Germline CDR1 SGHKS, CDR2 YYEKEE (reference sequence). The CDR3 region is CASSLGQGGGYTF. CDR3 nucleotide sequence: TGTGCCAGCAGCTTGGGGCAGGGGGGTGGCTACACCTTC. Full variable domain (missing parts from reference TRBV5-5 and TRBJ1-2): DAGVTQSPTHLIKTRGQQVTLRCSPISGHKSVSWYQQVLGQGPQFIFQYYEKEERGRGNFPDRFSARQFPNYSSELNVNALLLGDSALYLCASSLGQGGGYTFGSGTRLTVV.

The chain recombines TRBV7-2 with TRBJ1-2, with D maybe TRBD1 (6 bases). Per the germline V gene, CDR1 is SGHTA and CDR2 is FQGNSA. Trimming stripped 5 bases from V and 7 bases from J, with 17 bases between. The CDR3 is 14 amino acids. CDR3 residues: CASSEGGAGGGYTF. The DNA of the CDR3 is TGTGCCAGCAGCGAAGGGGGGGCCGGCGGTGGCTACACCTTC.

The V gene is TRBV19, the J gene TRBJ2-7; D is perhaps TRBD1 (6 bases). The V and J ends lost 7 bases and 3 bases respectively, with 10 bases between them. The length of the CDR3 is 12 residues. The germline V gene has CDR1 LNHDA and CDR2 SQIVND (reference sequence). CDR3 sequence: CASTGTYYEQYF. The DNA for the CDR3 is TGTGCCAGTACCGGGACATACTACGAGCAGTACTTC.

This clone appeared a few times. The chain employs TRBV27 and TRBJ1-2; 7 nucleotides line up with TRBD1. The V and J ends lost 8 bases and 4 bases, in that order; junction bases with no gene match: 13. CDR1 and CDR2 (germline): MNHEY, SMNVEV (reference sequence). The CDR3 sequence is 15 residues long. This CDR3 is CASSLAPGGGYGYTF. Written as DNA, the CDR3 is TGTGCCAGCTCCCTAGCGCCAGGGGGTGGCTATGGCTACACCTTC.

The rearrangement links TRBV15 to TRBJ2-7; D is uncertain. The V gene's germline CDR1 is LNHNV and CDR2 YYDKDF (reference sequence). V was clipped by 0 bases and J by 3 bases, with 9 bases between them. The CDR3 runs to 14 residues. DNA of the CDR3: TGTGCCACCAGCAGAGATCTGGGAAACTACGAGCAGTACTTC. Translation: CATSRDLGNYEQYF.

This chain joins TRBV30 and TRBJ1-1; 8 nucleotides line up with TRBD1. Germline V lookup: CDR1 GTSNPN, CDR2 SVGIG (reference sequence). The V gene end was trimmed by 4 bases and the J gene end by 0 bases; junction bases not matched to a gene: 7. This CDR3 is 15 amino acids long. CDR3 nucleotide sequence: TGTGCCTGGAATGAGGACAGGGAGATGAACACTGAAGCTTTCTTT. Its protein is CAWNEDREMNTEAFF. The complete variable domain, with remaining parts taken from reference TRBV30 and TRBJ1-1, reads SQTIHQWPATLVQPVGSPLSLECTVEGTSNPNLYWYRQAAGRGLQLLFYSVGIGQISSEVPQNLSASRPQDRQFILSSKKLLLSDSGFYLCAWNEDREMNTEAFFGQGTRLTVV.

The chain recombines TRBV5-8 with TRBJ1-1; D is unresolved. V lost 5 bases, J lost 1 base, and 12 bases lay in between. The CDR3 totals 14 residues. Germline values: CDR1 SGHTS, CDR2 YDEGEE. CDR3 nucleotides: TGTGCCAGCAGGTTCGGGCCTCGGAACACTGAAGCTTTCTTT. Translation: CASRFGPRNTEAFF.

The chain carries TRBV18 and TRBJ1-1; possible D gene TRBD1, 5 bases. The CDR3 contains 15 residues. The V gene's germline CDR1 is KGHSH and CDR2 LQKENI. V lost 3 bases and J 1 base, leaving 12 bases between the germline ends. Here the CDR3 reads CASSPDRTGNTEAFF. CDR3 coding DNA: TGTGCCAGCTCACCTGATAGAACAGGGAACACTGAAGCTTTCTTT.

CDR3 region: CASSLVSSYEQYF. In DNA, the CDR3 is TGTGCCAGTTCCCTCGTCAGCTCCTACGAGCAGTACTTC. This chain connects TRBV6-1 to TRBJ2-7; no clear D gene. With 9 bases removed from V and 0 bases from J, the gap between germline ends came to 12 bases. The CDR3 runs 13 residues. The V gene's germline CDR1 is MNHNS and CDR2 SASEGT.

Here the CDR3 DNA reads TGTGCCAGCAGCTCGCCAGGGACGGGAGAATCCTACGAGCAGTACTTC. Encoded protein: CASSSPGTGESYEQYF. The rearrangement uses TRBV5-5 and TRBJ2-7; perhaps TRBD2 as D (6 bases). The CDR3 contains 16 residues. Trimming removed 3 bases from V and 1 base from J, with 17 bases in between. Germline CDR1 is SGHKS and CDR2 is YYEKEE (reference sequence).

This rearrangement joins TRBV18 to TRBJ2-6; D is unclear. Trimming stripped 1 base from V and 0 bases from J, with 22 bases between. The CDR3 is 21 amino acids. From germline, CDR1 is KGHSH and CDR2 LQKENI. The CDR3 reads CASSPRVGSYQKNSGANVLTF. CDR3 bases: TGTGCCAGCTCACCACGGGTTGGCAGCTACCAAAAAAACTCTGGGGCCAACGTCCTGACTTTC.

V is TRBV4-1 and J is TRBJ1-1; D is possibly TRBD1 (6 bases). This CDR3 is built from 15 residues. Deletions cut 0 bases from V and 1 base from J, with 9 bases between. Looked up from germline, CDR1 is MGHRA and CDR2 is YSYEKL. The CDR3 nucleotides read TGCGCCAGCAGCCAAGACGCCAGGGGGAACACTGAAGCTTTCTTT. It is translated as CASSQDARGNTEAFF.

The V and J genes are TRBV19 and TRBJ1-1; perhaps TRBD1 as D (5 bases). The CDR3 contains 14 residues. V was shortened by 4 bases and J by 0 bases, with 9 bases between the two germline ends. Germline CDR1 LNHDA, CDR2 SQIVND (reference sequence). In DNA form, the CDR3 reads TGTGCCAGTAGTAACAAGGGGTTGAACACTGAAGCTTTCTTT. This sequence encodes CASSNKGLNTEAFF.

V gene TRBV5-1 combines with J gene TRBJ2-1; TRBD2 might be the D (6 bases). CDR1 is SGHRS and CDR2 is YFSETQ in the germline V gene. This CDR3 comprises 16 residues. The V end lost 0 bases, the J end lost 6 bases, and 16 bases lay between the germline ends. CDR3 loop: CASSLGGGGPSNEQFF. The CDR3 coding sequence is TGCGCCAGCAGCTTGGGGGGCGGAGGGCCCTCCAATGAGCAGTTCTTC.

The chain is built from TRBV28 and TRBJ2-3; maybe TRBD2 (6 bases). The CDR3 runs 14 residues. The V gene's germline CDR1 is MDHEN and CDR2 SYDVKM. V lost 5 bases and J lost 3, with 12 bases in between. The CDR3 region has the DNA TGTGCCAGCAGTCCCGGGACTTCTACAGATACGCAGTATTTT. It translates to CASSPGTSTDTQYF.

This clone came up once. This chain connects TRBV5-1 to TRBJ2-7; 8 bases align to TRBD1. The V and J ends lost 5 bases and 3 bases, in that order; junction bases with no gene match: 10. Germline CDR1 reads SGHRS; CDR2 reads YFSETQ. CDR3 length equals 15 residues. DNA for the CDR3: TGCGCCAGCAGGGAAGGACAGGGTCGAAACTACGAGCAGTACTTC. Its protein product is CASREGQGRNYEQYF.

V gene TRBV6-5 combines with J gene TRBJ1-1; tentatively, D is TRBD1 (6 bases). V lost 5 bases and J lost 1, with 11 bases in between. Germline V gene data show CDR1 as MNHEY and CDR2 as SVGAGI. The CDR3 extends over 14 amino acids. CDR3 protein: CASSAIRGNTEAFF. CDR3 sequence (DNA): TGTGCCAGCAGTGCGATCAGGGGGAACACTGAAGCTTTCTTT.

The rearrangement uses TRBV7-9 and TRBJ1-5, with D possibly matching TRBD1 (6 bases). The CDR3 runs 15 residues. V was shortened by 1 base and J by 4 bases, with 11 bases between the two germline ends. From germline, CDR1 is SEHNR and CDR2 FQNEAQ (reference sequence). This chain's CDR3 is CASSLGTALNQPQHF. CDR3 in DNA: TGTGCCAGCAGCTTAGGGACAGCCCTTAATCAGCCCCAGCATTTT.